Included here is one T cell receptor beta chain sequence, with context. The antigen is unknown. This entry comes from a study of T cell responses to AZD1222 COVID-19 vaccine. Assay: immunoSEQ multiplex PCR; the TCRdb copy retains only in-frame clones and omits some. The sample consists of tens of thousands of clones, about 93% of them appearing once. In germline, CDR1 is GTSNPN, CDR2 SVGIG (reference sequence). CDR3 length: 10 amino acids. V lost 5 bases to trimming and J lost 10 bases, with 11 bases between them. Overall study findings and caveats: Clonal diversity may have been underestimated in mostly white British donors. At baseline, just five to seven AZD1222 recipients tested seropositive. There were repertoire samples only from the period after the peak T cell response.

The TCR was taken from an adult in good health. The sample in question was peripheral blood, obtained on day 0 of MenACWY control vaccination. This sequence joins TRBV30 and TRBJ1-1, with D hard to call. CDR3 DNA sequence: TGTGCCTGGCTAAACCCGGGAGCTTTCTTT. This encodes CAWLNPGAFF.